This T cell receptor (beta chain) stems from a study of graft-versus-host responses after intestinal transplantation. Overall study: Tacrolimus and steroids were given for about 3 years to all recipients after anti-thymocyte globulin induction.

Trimming left V 1 base short and J 4 bases short, with 19 bases between. The CDR3 totals 17 residues. Germline V gives CDR1 LNHNV, CDR2 YYDKDF (reference sequence). Clones were sequenced by immunoSEQ multiplex PCR, and TCRdb holds only the in-frame ones, with some missing. The profile covers some 120,000 clones, with 90% appearing a single time and about 0.18% taken by the ten largest. As concerns this clone: The antigen remains undetermined.

The source is a human donor who received an intestinal transplant. The sample was unstimulated CD4+ T cells sorted from spleen or lymph node cells, taken before intestinal transplant. The chain joins TRBV15 to TRBJ2-5; possibly TRBD2 for D (7 bases). Written as DNA, the CDR3 is TGTGCCACCAGCAGAGGTTTAGGGGGGGGCGCGGGAGAGACCCAGTACTTC. It yields the protein CATSRGLGGGAGETQYF.